This is a list of T cell receptor beta chains from one sample in a study of response to subunit inactivated influenza vaccine. One entry per CDR3 protein, called by TCRdb with MiXCR from the RT-PCR reads. The data hold 560,000 or so distinct CDR3 sequences, with approximately 7.7% observed a single time. The sample consisted of PBMCs from blood, taken 23 months after vaccination. Receptors were obtained from a man between 50 and 75 years old who received an inactivated influenza vaccine. Both conserved end residues are part of each CDR3. Only part of the rows carry a size: once, few, many, or a class if the clone is expanded.

V: TRBV6-1
size: many
CDR3: CASSVTRATDYQETQYF

V: TRBV4-2
size: many
CDR3: CASSQGGNRAVEQFF

V: TRBV20-1
size: -
CDR3: CSARRDSPIGEQYF

V: TRBV7-7
size: few
CDR3: CASSKGGDTQYF

V: TRBV15
size: many
CDR3: CATSRVAREETQYF

V: TRBV5-1
size: many
CDR3: CASSPGQGIQFF

V: TRBV5-1
size: many
CDR3: CASSASAETQYF

V: TRBV30
size: -
CDR3: CACRRTGANVLTF

V: TRBV6-1
size: -
CDR3: CASSPGTGGWAEAFF

V: TRBV3-1
size: few
CDR3: CASSQAGRYEQYF

V: TRBV27
size: -
CDR3: CASSLNGANYGYTF

V: TRBV20-1
size: -
CDR3: CSARGQGRLGYNEQFF

V: TRBV20-1
size: -
CDR3: CSASGAVLQRPQHF

V: TRBV20-1
size: many
CDR3: CSARDHMETQYF

V: TRBV29-1
size: few
CDR3: CSVVEGAYEQYF

V: TRBV6-5
size: -
CDR3: CASSYRLSGNTIYF

V: TRBV4-2
size: -
CDR3: CASSQGLAFSPLYEQYF

V: TRBV15
size: many
CDR3: CATSADPSPVNEQYF

V: TRBV20-1
size: few
CDR3: CSASEPGRTNEKLFF